This record looks at one TCR beta chain sequence and its context. What it recognizes is unknown. Sequencing used immunoSEQ multiplex PCR; TCRdb keeps in-frame clones, though not all of them. The sample includes 100,000 to 150,000 clones, about 92% of them seen just once. The sample belongs to a study of T cell responses to AZD1222 COVID-19 vaccine. Findings and caveats of the study: White British donors predominated, females outnumbered males, and clonal diversity was possibly underestimated. Among vaccine-associated CD4 TCRs, coverage spanned spike, with dominance at 160-218 and 743-854. Spike-specific TCR depth and breadth grew after two AZD1222 doses.

The material sequenced was peripheral blood, taken on day 0 of MenACWY control vaccination. The sequence was obtained from an adult in good health.

The CDR3 loop reads CASSQEKDRGHIWDTGELFF. The CDR3 DNA is TGTGCCAGCAGCCAAGAAAAGGACAGGGGGCATATCTGGGACACCGGGGAGCTGTTTTTT. The chain links TRBV3-1 (or the pseudogene TRBV3-2) to TRBJ2-2; 11 bases map to TRBD1. The CDR3 is 20 residues long. Trimming removed 0 bases from V and 3 bases from J; junction bases left unmatched: 12. CDR1 is LGHDT and CDR2 is YNNKEL in the germline V gene (reference sequence).